Listed below are T cell receptor beta chains from one sample, sequenced in a study of shared clonotypes between healthy human individuals. Method: immunoSEQ multiplex PCR; TCRdb's copy keeps in-frame clones and lacks some. The sample lists millions of clones, approximately 95% occurring once. Sequenced sample: naive CD4+ T cells sorted from blood. The receptors come from a man younger than 30 in good health. Each CDR3 is given with its conserved first and last residue.

TRBJ1-5	14	TRBV5-1	CASSLGQGGQPQHF
TRBJ1-3	13	TRBV28	CASSFGQRNTIYF
TRBJ2-5	15	TRBV9	CASSPSPGQGETQYF
TRBJ1-1	15	TRBV6-1	CASSYPGELNTEAFF
TRBJ1-2	12	TRBV6-1	CASKAGRPGYTF
TRBJ1-2	15	TRBV28	CASSLPGGPGFGYTF
TRBJ1-6	17	TRBV6-4	CASRPPLLGPYNSPLHF
TRBJ2-3	15	TRBV11-2	CASSMTGAYTDTQYF
TRBJ2-3	17	TRBV5-1	CASSLAFSGSSTDTQYF
TRBJ2-2	15	TRBV5-6	CASSSYRTATGELFF
TRBJ2-1	15	TRBV7-9	CASSLMQGSYNEQFF
TRBJ1-4	13	TRBV5-5	CASSLLTVEKLFF
TRBJ2-1	12	TRBV4-1	CASSHHSDEQFF
TRBJ2-7	14	TRBV6-5	CASSQTGAPYEQYF
TRBJ1-2	14	TRBV2	CASSEAPGIRGYTF
TRBJ1-5	15	TRBV5-1	CASSPYGTGEQPQHF
TRBJ2-5	13	TRBV5-6	CASTRGAQETQYF
TRBJ2-1	13	TRBV5-4	CASSLEWEYEQFF
TRBJ2-7	14	TRBV25-1	CASRGTRSSYEQYF
TRBJ2-1	19	TRBV5-6	CASSYGGLADIVSYNEQFF
TRBJ1-4	15	TRBV7-2	CASSLNRHGSEKLFF
TRBJ1-2	12	TRBV2	CASSDDFSGYTF
TRBJ2-1	14	TRBV30	CAWNGRGVHNEQFF
TRBJ2-7	15	TRBV7-8	CASSRRDTGTDEQYF
TRBJ2-5	13	TRBV6-5	CASSQRGKETQYF
TRBJ2-4	16	TRBV28	CATTQGGTMAKNIQYF
TRBJ2-7	14	TRBV18	CASSSIGGGYEQYF
TRBJ2-1	14	TRBV5-1	CASREEDAYNEQFF
TRBJ1-2	12	TRBV29-1	CSVPQGAGGYTF
TRBJ2-1	16	TRBV6-6	CASSGPGLAGYNEQFF